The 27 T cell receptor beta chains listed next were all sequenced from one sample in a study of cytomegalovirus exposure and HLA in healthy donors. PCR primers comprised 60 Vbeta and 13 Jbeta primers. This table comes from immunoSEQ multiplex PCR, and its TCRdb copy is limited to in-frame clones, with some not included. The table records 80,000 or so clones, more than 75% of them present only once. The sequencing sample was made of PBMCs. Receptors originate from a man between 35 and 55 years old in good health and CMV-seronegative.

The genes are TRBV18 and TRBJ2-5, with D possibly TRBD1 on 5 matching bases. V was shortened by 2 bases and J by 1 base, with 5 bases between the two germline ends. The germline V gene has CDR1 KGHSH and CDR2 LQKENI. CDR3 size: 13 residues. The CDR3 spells CASSPGAQETQYF. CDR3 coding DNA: TGTGCCAGCTCACCAGGGGCCCAAGAGACCCAGTACTTC.

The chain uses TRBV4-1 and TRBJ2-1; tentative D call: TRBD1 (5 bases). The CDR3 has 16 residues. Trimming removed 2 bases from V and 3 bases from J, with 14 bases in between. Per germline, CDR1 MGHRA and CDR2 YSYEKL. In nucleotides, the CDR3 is TGCGCCAGCAGCCAAAAGAGAGGTCAGGGCTACAATGAGCAGTTCTTC. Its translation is CASSQKRGQGYNEQFF.

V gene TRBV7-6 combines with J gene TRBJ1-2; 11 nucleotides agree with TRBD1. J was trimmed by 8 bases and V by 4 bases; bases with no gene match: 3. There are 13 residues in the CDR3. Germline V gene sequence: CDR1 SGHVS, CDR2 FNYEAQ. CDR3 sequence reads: CASSWGQGDGYTF. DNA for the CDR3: TGTGCCAGCAGCTGGGGACAGGGGGACGGCTACACCTTC.

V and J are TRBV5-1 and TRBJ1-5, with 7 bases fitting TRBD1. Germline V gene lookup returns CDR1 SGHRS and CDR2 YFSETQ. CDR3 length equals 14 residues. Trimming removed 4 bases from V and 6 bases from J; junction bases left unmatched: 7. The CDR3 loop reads CASSPGTAGQPQHF. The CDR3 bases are TGCGCCAGCAGCCCCGGGACAGCTGGTCAGCCCCAGCATTTT.

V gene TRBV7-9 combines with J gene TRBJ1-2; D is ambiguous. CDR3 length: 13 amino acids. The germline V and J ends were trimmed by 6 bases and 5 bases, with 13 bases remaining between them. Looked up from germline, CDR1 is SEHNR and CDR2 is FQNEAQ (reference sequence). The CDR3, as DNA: TGTGCCAGCAGGTCAGTGGGCCTGTATGGCTACACCTTC. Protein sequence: CASRSVGLYGYTF.

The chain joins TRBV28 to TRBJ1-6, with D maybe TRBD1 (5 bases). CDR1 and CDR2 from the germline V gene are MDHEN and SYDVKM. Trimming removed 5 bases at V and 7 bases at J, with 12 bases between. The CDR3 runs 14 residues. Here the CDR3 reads CASSQGWRNSPLHF. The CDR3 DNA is TGTGCCAGCAGTCAGGGTTGGAGAAATTCACCCCTCCACTTT.

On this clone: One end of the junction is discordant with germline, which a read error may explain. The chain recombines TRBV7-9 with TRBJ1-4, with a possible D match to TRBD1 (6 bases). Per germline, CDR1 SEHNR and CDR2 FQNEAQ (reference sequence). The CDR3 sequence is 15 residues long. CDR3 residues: CSSSLIGDNNEKLFF. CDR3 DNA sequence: TGTTCCAGCAGCCTAATCGGGGACAATAATGAAAAACTGTTTTTT.

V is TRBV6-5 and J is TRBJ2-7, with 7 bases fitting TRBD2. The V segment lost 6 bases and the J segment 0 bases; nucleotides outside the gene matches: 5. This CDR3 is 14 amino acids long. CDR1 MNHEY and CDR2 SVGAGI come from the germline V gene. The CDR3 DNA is TGTGCCAGCAGCCGAGCGGGGAGCTCCTACGAGCAGTACTTC. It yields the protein CASSRAGSSYEQYF.

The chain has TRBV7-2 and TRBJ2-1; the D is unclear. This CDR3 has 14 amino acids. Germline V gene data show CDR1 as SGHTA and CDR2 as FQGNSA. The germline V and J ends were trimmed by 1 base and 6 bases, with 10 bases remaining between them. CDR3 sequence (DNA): TGTGCCAGCAGCTTAGGTCTCCAGGCCAATGAGCAGTTCTTC. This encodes CASSLGLQANEQFF.

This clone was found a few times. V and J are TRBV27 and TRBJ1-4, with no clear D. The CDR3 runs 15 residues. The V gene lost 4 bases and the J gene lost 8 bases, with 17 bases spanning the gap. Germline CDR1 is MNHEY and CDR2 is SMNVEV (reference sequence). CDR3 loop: CASSSLGLVWEKLFF. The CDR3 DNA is TGTGCCAGCAGTTCCCTCGGACTTGTTTGGGAAAAACTGTTTTTT.

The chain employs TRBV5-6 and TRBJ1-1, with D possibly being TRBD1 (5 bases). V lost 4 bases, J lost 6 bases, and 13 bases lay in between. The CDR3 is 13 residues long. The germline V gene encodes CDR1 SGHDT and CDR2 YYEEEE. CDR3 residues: CASSVPGGSEAFF. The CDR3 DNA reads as TGTGCCAGCAGCGTACCTGGGGGGTCTGAAGCTTTCTTT.

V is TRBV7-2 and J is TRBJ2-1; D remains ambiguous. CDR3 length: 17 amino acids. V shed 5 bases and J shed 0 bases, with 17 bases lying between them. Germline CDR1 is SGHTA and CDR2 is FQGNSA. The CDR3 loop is CASSRWSDISSYNEQFF. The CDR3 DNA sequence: TGTGCCAGCAGCCGGTGGTCCGACATCAGCTCCTACAATGAGCAGTTCTTC.

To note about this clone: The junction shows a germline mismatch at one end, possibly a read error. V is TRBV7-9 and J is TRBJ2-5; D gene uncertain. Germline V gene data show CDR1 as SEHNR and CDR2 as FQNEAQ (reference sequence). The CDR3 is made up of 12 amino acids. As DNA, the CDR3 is TGTTCCAGCAGCTTATATGTGGAGACCCAGTACTTC. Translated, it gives CSSSLYVETQYF.

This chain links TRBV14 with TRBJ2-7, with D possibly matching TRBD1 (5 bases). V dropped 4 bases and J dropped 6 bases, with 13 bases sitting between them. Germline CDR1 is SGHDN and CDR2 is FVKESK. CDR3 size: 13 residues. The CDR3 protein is CASSPPAGLEQYF. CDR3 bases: TGTGCCAGCAGCCCCCCGGCAGGGCTCGAGCAGTACTTC.

The DNA of the CDR3 is TGCGCCAGCAGCTTAAGACTAGCGGGCACAGATACGCAGTATTTT. Its protein product is CASSLRLAGTDTQYF. The chain links TRBV5-1 to TRBJ2-3, with 9 bases identical to TRBD2. This CDR3 has 15 amino acids. Germline CDR1 and CDR2: SGHRS and YFSETQ. V shed 2 bases and J 1 base; nucleotides not matched to a gene: 2.

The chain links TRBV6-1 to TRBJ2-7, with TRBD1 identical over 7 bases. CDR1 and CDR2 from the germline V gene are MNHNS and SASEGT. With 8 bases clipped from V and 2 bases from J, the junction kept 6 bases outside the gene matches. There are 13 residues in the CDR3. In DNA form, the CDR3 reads TGTGCCAGCGGTACAGGGGTTACCTACGAGCAGTACTTC. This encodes CASGTGVTYEQYF.

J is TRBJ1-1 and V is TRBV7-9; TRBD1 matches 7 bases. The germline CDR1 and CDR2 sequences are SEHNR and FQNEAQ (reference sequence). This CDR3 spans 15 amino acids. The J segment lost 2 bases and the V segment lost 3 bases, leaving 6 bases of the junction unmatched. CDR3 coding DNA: TGTGCCAGCAGCTTCGGGCAGGGGGGAAACACTGAAGCTTTCTTT. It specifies CASSFGQGGNTEAFF.

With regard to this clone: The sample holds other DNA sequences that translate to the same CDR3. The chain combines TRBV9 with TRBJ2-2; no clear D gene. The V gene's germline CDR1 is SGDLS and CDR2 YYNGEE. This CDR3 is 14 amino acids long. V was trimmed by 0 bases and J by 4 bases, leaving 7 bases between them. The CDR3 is CASSVVESTGELFF. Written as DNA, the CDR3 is TGTGCCAGCAGCGTAGTAGAATCCACCGGGGAGCTGTTTTTT.

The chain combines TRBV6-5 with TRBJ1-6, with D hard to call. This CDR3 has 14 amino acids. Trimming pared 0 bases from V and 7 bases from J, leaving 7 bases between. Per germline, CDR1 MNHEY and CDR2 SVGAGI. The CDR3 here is CASSYSENNSPLHF. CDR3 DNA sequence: TGTGCCAGCAGTTACTCGGAGAACAATTCACCCCTCCACTTT.

CDR3 DNA: TGTGCCAGTAGTCCAAACTTACAGGGAGTATCTTTAGACACTGAAGCTTTCTTT. Encoded protein: CASSPNLQGVSLDTEAFF. This rearrangement joins TRBV19 to TRBJ1-1; D may be TRBD1 (6 bases). The CDR3 spans 18 residues. V gave up 5 bases and J gave up 3 bases, with 25 bases separating them. From germline, CDR1 is LNHDA and CDR2 SQIVND (reference sequence).

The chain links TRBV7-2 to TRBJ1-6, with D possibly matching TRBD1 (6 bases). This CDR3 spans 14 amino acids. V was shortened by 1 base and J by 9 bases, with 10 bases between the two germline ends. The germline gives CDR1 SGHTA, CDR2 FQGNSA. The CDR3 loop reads CASSLVGHSSPLHF. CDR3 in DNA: TGTGCCAGCAGCTTAGTGGGACATTCTTCACCCCTCCACTTT. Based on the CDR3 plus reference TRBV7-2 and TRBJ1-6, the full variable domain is GAGVSQSPSNKVTEKGKDVELRCDPISGHTALYWYRQSLGQGLEFLIYFQGNSAPDKSGLPSDRFSAERTGGSVSTLTIQRTQQEDSAVYLCASSLVGHSSPLHFGNGTRLTVT.

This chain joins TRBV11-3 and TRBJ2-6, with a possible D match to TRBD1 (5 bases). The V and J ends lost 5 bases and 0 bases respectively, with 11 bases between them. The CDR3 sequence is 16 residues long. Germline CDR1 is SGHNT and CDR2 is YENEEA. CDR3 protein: CASSTRQSSGANVLTF. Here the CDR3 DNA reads TGTGCCAGCAGCACCCGACAGAGCTCTGGGGCCAACGTCCTGACTTTC. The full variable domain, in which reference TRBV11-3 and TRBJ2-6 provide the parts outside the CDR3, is EAGVVQSPRYKIIEKKQPVAFWCNPISGHNTLYWYLQNLGQGPELLIRYENEEAVDDSQLPKDRFSAERLKGVDSTLKIQPAELGDSAVYLCASSTRQSSGANVLTFGAGSRLTVL.

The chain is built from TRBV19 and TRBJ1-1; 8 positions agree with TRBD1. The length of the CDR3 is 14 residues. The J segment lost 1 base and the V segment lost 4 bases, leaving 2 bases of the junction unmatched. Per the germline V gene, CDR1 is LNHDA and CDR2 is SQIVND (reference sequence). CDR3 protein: CASSTDRENTEAFF. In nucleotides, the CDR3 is TGTGCCAGTAGTACGGACAGGGAGAACACTGAAGCTTTCTTT.

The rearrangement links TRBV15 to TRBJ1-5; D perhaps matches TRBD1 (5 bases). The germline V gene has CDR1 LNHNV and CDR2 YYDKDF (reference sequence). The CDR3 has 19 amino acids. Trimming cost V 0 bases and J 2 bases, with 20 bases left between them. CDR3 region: CATSRDRAIRGGGNQPQHF. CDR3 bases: TGTGCCACCAGCAGAGATCGGGCTATAAGGGGAGGGGGCAATCAGCCCCAGCATTTT. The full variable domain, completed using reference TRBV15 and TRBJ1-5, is DAMVIQNPRYQVTQFGKPVTLSCSQTLNHNVMYWYQQKSSQAPKLLFHYYDKDFNNEADTPDNFQSRRPNTSFCFLDIRSPGLGDTAMYLCATSRDRAIRGGGNQPQHFGDGTRLSIL.

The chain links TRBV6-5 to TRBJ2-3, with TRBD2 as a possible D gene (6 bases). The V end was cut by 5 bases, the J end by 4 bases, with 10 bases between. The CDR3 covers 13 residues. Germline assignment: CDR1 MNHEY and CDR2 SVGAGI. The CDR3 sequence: CASSQTSSDTQYF. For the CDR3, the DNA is TGTGCCAGCAGTCAGACTAGTTCAGATACGCAGTATTTT.

CDR3 residues: CASSPSGGVSGNTIYF. The CDR3, as DNA: TGCGCCAGCAGCCCGTCTGGCGGGGTCTCTGGAAACACCATATATTTT. This chain connects TRBV5-1 to TRBJ1-3, with D uncertain. Germline V gene sequence: CDR1 SGHRS, CDR2 YFSETQ. Trimming shortened V by 4 bases and J by 0 bases, and 14 bases separated the two germline ends. The CDR3 runs to 16 residues.

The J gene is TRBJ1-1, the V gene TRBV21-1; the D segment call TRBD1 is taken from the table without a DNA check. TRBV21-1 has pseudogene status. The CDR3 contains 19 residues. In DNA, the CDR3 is TGTGCCAGCAGCCTCCCCCTCCGGGACAGGGGGCGCCTGTACACTGAAGCTTTCTTT. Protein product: CASSLPLRDRGRLYTEAFF.